This T cell receptor beta chain comes out of a study of T cell changes during pregnancy in multiple sclerosis. Clones were sequenced by immunoSEQ multiplex PCR, and TCRdb holds only the in-frame ones, with some missing. The repertoire includes fewer than 65,000 clones, about 91% of them detected once, and roughly 0.76% sits in the top ten. This CDR3 has 17 residues. CDR1 and CDR2 (germline): MGHRA, YSYEKL. The V gene end was trimmed by 5 bases and the J gene end by 4 bases; junction bases not matched to a gene: 8. The sequence was collected from a female donor with multiple sclerosis, enrolled in a pregnancy study. Sequencing used CD4+ T cells from peripheral blood mononuclear cells, obtained in the first trimester of pregnancy. The chain links TRBV4-1 to TRBJ2-5; TRBD2 matches 15 bases. In DNA, the CDR3 is TGCGCCAGCAGCAACGGACTAGCGGGGGGGCGAGGAGAGACCCAGTACTTC. This sequence encodes CASSNGLAGGRGETQYF.